The 8 T cell receptor beta chains in this list originate from one sample, sequenced in a study of blood T cell repertoires in COVID-19. Generated by immunoSEQ multiplex PCR, the TCRdb table keeps only in-frame clones and is missing some. The repertoire has about 140,000 clones, 88% of them found once; the top ten carry about 11%. Sequenced: peripheral blood. These receptors were collected from a man in his fifties or sixties with active or convalescent COVID-19.

The chain employs TRBV5-3 and TRBJ2-5; the D gene is possibly TRBD1 (6 bases). TRBV5-3 is labeled an ORF, and its function is uncertain. V lost 0 bases, J lost 0 bases, and 12 bases lay in between. This CDR3 has 16 amino acids. The CDR3 reads CARSLVRGHHQETQYF. The DNA of the CDR3 is TGTGCCAGAAGCTTGGTCCGGGGACACCACCAAGAGACCCAGTACTTC.

The chain carries TRBV19 and TRBJ1-5; no definite D call. CDR1 is LNHDA and CDR2 is SQIVND in the germline V gene (reference sequence). V was clipped by 5 bases and J by 5 bases, with 13 bases between them. The CDR3 covers 14 residues. The CDR3 DNA is TGTGCCAGTAGTTTTAGGCGGAAGGATCAGCCCCAGCATTTT. Its protein product is CASSFRRKDQPQHF.

This clone appeared once. V and J are TRBV27 and TRBJ2-7, with a tentative D call TRBD1 (5 bases). CDR1 and CDR2 from the germline V gene are MNHEY and SMNVEV (reference sequence). Between the trimmed V and J ends, which lost 9 bases and 2 bases, there was a span of 14 bases. CDR3 length: 13 amino acids. This chain's CDR3 is CARRDPTAYEQYF. CDR3 nucleotide sequence: TGTGCCAGACGTGACCCGACAGCCTACGAGCAGTACTTC.

The chain uses TRBV19 and TRBJ2-2, with 10 bases lining up with TRBD1. The junction had 9 bases not matched to a gene; V was cut back by 4 bases and J by 4 bases. The CDR3 runs to 17 residues. Germline-derived CDR1 and CDR2 are LNHDA and SQIVND (reference sequence). The CDR3 loop reads CASSTSTGGSSTGELFF. The CDR3 nucleotides read TGTGCCAGTAGTACCTCGACAGGGGGCTCCAGCACCGGGGAGCTGTTTTTT.

The V call is TRBV19, the J call TRBJ2-3; TRBD2 might be the D (6 bases). Deletions cut 5 bases from V and 5 bases from J, with 14 bases between. This CDR3 has 14 amino acids. Germline CDR1 LNHDA, CDR2 SQIVND (reference sequence). The CDR3 loop is CASSPNPGEDTQYF. In DNA, the CDR3 is TGTGCCAGTAGTCCGAATCCGGGGGAAGATACGCAGTATTTT.

Regarding this clone: This same CDR3 is encoded by further DNA sequences in the sample. This chain uses TRBV29-1 with TRBJ2-7, with TRBD1 matching over 7 bases. J was trimmed by 2 bases and V by 4 bases; bases with no gene match: 2. CDR3 length: 12 amino acids. Germline loops: CDR1 SQVTM, CDR2 ANQGSEA. In DNA, the CDR3 is TGCAGCGTTGGGACAGGAACCTACGAGCAGTACTTC. Its protein product is CSVGTGTYEQYF.

This chain links TRBV7-2 with TRBJ2-2, with D possibly being TRBD2 (5 bases). The CDR3 extends over 16 amino acids. The V end was cut by 2 bases, the J end by 4 bases, with 14 bases between. The germline V gene encodes CDR1 SGHTA and CDR2 FQGNSA. The CDR3 nucleotides read TGTGCCAGCAGCTTACGGACTGGCTCACTCACCGGGGAGCTGTTTTTT. Protein product: CASSLRTGSLTGELFF.

CDR3 DNA sequence: TGTGCCGGGGGACAGGGGGCCGGGACCCAGTACTTC. Residues: CAGGQGAGTQYF. The chain recombines TRBV2 with TRBJ2-5; TRBD1 matches at 12 bases. The V and J ends lost 11 bases and 7 bases, in that order; junction bases with no gene match: 5. The CDR3 runs 12 residues. Germline V gene sequence: CDR1 SNHLY, CDR2 FYNNEI.